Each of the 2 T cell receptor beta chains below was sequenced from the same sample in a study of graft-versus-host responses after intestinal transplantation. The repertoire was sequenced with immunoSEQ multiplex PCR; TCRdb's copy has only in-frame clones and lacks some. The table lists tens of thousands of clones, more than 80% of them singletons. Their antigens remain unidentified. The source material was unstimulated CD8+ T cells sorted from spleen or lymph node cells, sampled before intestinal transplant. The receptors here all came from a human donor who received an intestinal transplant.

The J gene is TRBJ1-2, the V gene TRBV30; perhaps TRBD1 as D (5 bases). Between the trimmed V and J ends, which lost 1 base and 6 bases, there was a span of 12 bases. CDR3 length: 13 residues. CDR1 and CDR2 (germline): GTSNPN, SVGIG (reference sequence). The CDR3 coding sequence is TGTGCCTGGAGTGGGGTAGGCAGGGATGGCTACACCTTC. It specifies CAWSGVGRDGYTF.

The CDR3 nucleotides are TGTGCCAGCAGTTTATCGAAGGGACTTACCACCGGGGAGCTGTTTTTT. It translates to CASSLSKGLTTGELFF. The chain recombines TRBV27 with TRBJ2-2, with D possibly TRBD2 on 6 matching bases. V lost 0 bases and J 4 bases, leaving 12 bases between the germline ends. Germline V gene data show CDR1 as MNHEY and CDR2 as SMNVEV (reference sequence). This CDR3 has 16 residues.